A single sample is the source of the 8 T cell receptor beta chains below, sequenced in a study of glioma-infiltrating T cells. Using RNA template, CDR3s of TCR alpha and beta were amplified with iRepertoire arm-PCR. MiXCR was run by TCRdb on the multiplex PCR reads, yielding one entry per CDR3 protein. The sample holds fewer than 500,000 distinct CDR3 sequences; around 38% are singletons and the top ten take around 12%. Sequenced input: glioma tissue, nonneoplastic brain tissue, or PBMCs (not recorded which). These receptors came from a human donor with low-grade glioma or glioblastoma, undergoing nonglioma brain surgery, or in good health (not recorded which).

Details on this clonotype: One end of the junction varies from germline; a read error may be responsible. V usage is TRBV27 and J usage is TRBJ2-2; perhaps TRBD1 as D (7 bases). This CDR3 contains 15 residues. CDR1 is MNHEY and CDR2 is SMNVEV in the germline V gene (reference sequence). CDR3 sequence reads: CASSEDRAGTGELFF. The DNA for the CDR3 is TGTGCCAGCAGTGAAGACAGGGCGGGGACCGGGGAGTTGTTTTTT.

With regard to this clonotype: Sequence at one end of the junction differs from germline and may be a read error. The chain links TRBV20-1 to TRBJ2-1; 16 bases line up with TRBD2. The germline gives CDR1 DFQATT, CDR2 SNEGSKA (reference sequence). CDR3 size: 16 residues. The CDR3 sequence is CSDRDPGLAGGNEQFF. The CDR3 DNA reads TGCAGTGATAGAGACCCGGGACTAGCGGGAGGGAATGAGCAGTTCTTC.

Of note for this clonotype: One junction end does not reproduce the germline sequence, and a read error may be involved. V usage is TRBV6-2 or TRBV6-3 and J usage is TRBJ1-2; D is uncertain. CDR1 and CDR2 (germline): MNHEY, SVGEGT. CDR3 length: 14 residues. Here the CDR3 reads CASSFRTESYGYAF. The DNA for the CDR3 is TGTGCCAGCAGTTTCCGGACGGAATCCTATGGCTACGCCTTC.

This clonotype has a count of ten or more. J is TRBJ2-7 and V is TRBV7-9, with 7 positions matching TRBD1. V was clipped by 5 bases and J by 1 base; unmatched bases: 2. This CDR3 has 13 amino acids. Germline CDR1 reads SEHNR; CDR2 reads FQNEAQ (reference sequence). CDR3 sequence: CASSGQVSYEQYF. The DNA of the CDR3 is TGTGCCAGCAGCGGACAGGTATCCTACGAGCAGTACTTC.

The chain recombines TRBV7-9 with TRBJ1-3; TRBD1 matches 7 bases. The germline gives CDR1 SEHNR, CDR2 FQNEAQ (reference sequence). The CDR3 sequence is 18 residues long. V lost 7 bases and J lost 0; bases outside the gene matches: 15. The CDR3 spells CASTPWGQSSLSGNTIYF. The CDR3 region has the DNA TGTGCCAGCACCCCGTGGGGACAGTCCTCTCTCTCTGGAAACACCATATATTTT. The full variable domain, rest sourced from reference TRBV7-9 and TRBJ1-3, is DTGVSQNPRHKITKRGQNVTFRCDPISEHNRLYWYRQTLGQGPEFLTYFQNEAQLEKSRLLSDRFSAERPKGSFSTLEIQRTEQGDSAMYLCASTPWGQSSLSGNTIYFGEGSWLTVV.

This clonotype was counted between two and nine times. The genes are TRBV7-2 and TRBJ1-1; no definite D call. Trimming pared 4 bases from V and 1 base from J, leaving 7 bases between. The germline gives CDR1 SGHTA, CDR2 FQGNSA. The CDR3 has 13 amino acids. The DNA of the CDR3 is TGTGCCAGCAGCTCCCCTGGGAACACTGAAGCTTTCTTT. Its translation: CASSSPGNTEAFF. The whole variable domain, filled in from reference TRBV7-2 and TRBJ1-1, reads GAGVSQSPSNKVTEKGKDVELRCDPISGHTALYWYRQSLGQGLEFLIYFQGNSAPDKSGLPSDRFSAERTGGSVSTLTIQRTQQEDSAVYLCASSSPGNTEAFFGQGTRLTVV.

The table lists this clonotype with many counts. This sequence joins TRBV20-1 and TRBJ2-1; 11 bases match TRBD2. The trim removed 0 bases at V and 6 bases at J, leaving 4 bases unmatched. Germline CDR1 DFQATT, CDR2 SNEGSKA (reference sequence). The CDR3 has 15 residues. CDR3 sequence (DNA): TGCAGTGCTAGAGATAGCGGGAGGGCCTCCAATGAGCAGTTCTTC. Its translation: CSARDSGRASNEQFF.

CDR3 in DNA: TGTGCCACCGCCGTGGTAGCGGGAGTACAAGAGACCCAGTACTTC. Translating gives CATAVVAGVQETQYF. The chain recombines TRBV24-1 with TRBJ2-5; 9 nucleotides agree with TRBD2. Unmatched junction bases numbered 9, after V lost 9 bases and J lost 2 bases. Germline V lookup: CDR1 KGHDR, CDR2 SFDVKD. There are 15 residues in the CDR3.